This TCR beta chain was identified in a study of T cell responses to AZD1222 COVID-19 vaccine. General study points: The study identified only five to seven AZD1222 recipients as seropositive at baseline. Only after the peak T cell response were repertoires sampled. Rises in breadth and depth of Spike-specific TCRs came after two AZD1222 doses. Per reports, nearly half of all spike-specific TCRs target regions that are unmutated in variants.

Comments on this clone: Its matching antigen is unknown.

Data came from immunoSEQ multiplex PCR; TCRdb stores just in-frame clones and leaves some out. The sample consists of 160,000 or so clones, about nine tenths of them appearing once. The germline gives CDR1 MGHRA, CDR2 YSYEKL. The CDR3 is 13 amino acids. The germline V and J ends were trimmed by 4 bases and 6 bases, with 13 bases remaining between them. The specimen was peripheral blood, collected on day 0 of AZD1222 vaccination. This chain connects TRBV4-1 to TRBJ2-7; no firm D call. The receptor's source is an adult in good health. The CDR3 region has the DNA TGCGCCAGCAGCCGAACCTTAGCATCCGAGCAGTACTTC. Its protein product is CASSRTLASEQYF.